Presented here are 10 T cell receptor beta chains from one specimen sequenced in a study of blood T cell repertoires in COVID-19. TCRdb's copy holds only in-frame clones and misses some; the assay was immunoSEQ multiplex PCR. The sample lists about 36,000 clones, 65% to 80% occurring once. Sequencing was performed on peripheral blood. The origin of the receptors is a man aged 60 to 75 with active COVID-19.

The CDR3 loop reads CASSHPQGSSNQPQHF. The CDR3 region has the DNA TGCGCCAGCAGCCACCCACAGGGTAGTAGCAATCAGCCCCAGCATTTT. The V call is TRBV4-1, the J call TRBJ1-5; D may be TRBD1 (6 bases). CDR1 is MGHRA, CDR2 YSYEKL, per germline. This CDR3 contains 16 residues. The ends were cut back, 3 bases at V and 0 bases at J, with 12 bases in the middle.

This clone was counted a few times. This chain joins TRBV19 and TRBJ2-7; D is perhaps TRBD2 (5 bases). This CDR3 has 13 amino acids. V lost 6 bases to trimming and J lost 5 bases, with 14 bases between them. In germline, CDR1 is LNHDA, CDR2 SQIVND (reference sequence). For the CDR3, the DNA is TGTGCCAGTAGCTCCTCTGAGGGTCACGAGCAGTACTTC. Amino acid sequence: CASSSSEGHEQYF.

The CDR3 loop is CASSLTGETQYF. In nucleotides, the CDR3 is TGCGCCAGCAGCTTAACAGGAGAGACCCAGTACTTC. The chain employs TRBV5-1 and TRBJ2-5, with a tentative D call TRBD1 (5 bases). Germline CDR1 is SGHRS and CDR2 is YFSETQ. This CDR3 contains 12 residues. V was shortened by 2 bases and J by 4 bases, with 6 bases between the two germline ends.

The chain recombines TRBV19 with TRBJ2-3, with TRBD2 as a possible D gene (9 bases). Germline V gene sequence: CDR1 LNHDA, CDR2 SQIVND (reference sequence). The CDR3 has 17 amino acids. V was pared by 3 bases and J by 2 bases, with 18 bases between. The CDR3 here is CASSMASGTGSTDTQYF. In DNA, the CDR3 is TGTGCCAGTAGTATGGCTAGCGGGACAGGATCCACAGATACGCAGTATTTT.

This chain uses TRBV27 with TRBJ1-2, with D maybe TRBD1 (5 bases). The CDR3 loop spans 15 amino acids. V gave up 0 bases and J gave up 5 bases, with 13 bases separating them. Germline CDR1 MNHEY, CDR2 SMNVEV (reference sequence). The CDR3 DNA is TGTGCCAGCAGTTTATCAGGGATGGGGGGGTATGGCTACACCTTC. It specifies CASSLSGMGGYGYTF.

This chain uses TRBV11-2 with TRBJ1-4; D might be TRBD1 (5 bases). This CDR3 is 14 amino acids long. Trimming shortened V by 7 bases and J by 5 bases, and 14 bases separated the two germline ends. The germline gives CDR1 SGHAT, CDR2 FQNNGV. This CDR3 reads CASTKIPGNEKLFF. The CDR3 DNA follows: TGTGCCAGCACCAAGATCCCAGGGAATGAAAAACTGTTTTTT.

The chain employs TRBV15 and TRBJ2-7; 16 bases match TRBD2. The trim removed 6 bases at V and 5 bases at J, leaving 7 bases unmatched. The CDR3 totals 16 residues. Germline lookup yields CDR1 LNHNV and CDR2 YYDKDF (reference sequence). Written as DNA, the CDR3 is TGTGCCACCAGACCGGGACTAGCGGGAGGGCCCCACGAGCAGTACTTC. The encoded protein is CATRPGLAGGPHEQYF.

The J gene is TRBJ2-7, the V gene TRBV6-5; D might be TRBD2 (5 bases). Germline lookup yields CDR1 MNHEY and CDR2 SVGAGI. There are 15 residues in the CDR3. V dropped 5 bases and J dropped 9 bases, with 23 bases sitting between them. In DNA form, the CDR3 reads TGTGCCAGCAGTCGAGAGCCAGTCGGTCGAGCGGTGCAGTACTTC. Amino acid sequence: CASSREPVGRAVQYF.

The rearrangement uses TRBV6-5 and TRBJ2-7; 8 bases are a match to TRBD1. V dropped 0 bases and J dropped 2; count of bases not matched to a gene: 6. CDR1 and CDR2 (germline): MNHEY, SVGAGI. The CDR3 is 16 amino acids. The CDR3 nucleotides read TGTGCCAGCAGTTACTCGGTGGACAGGGCGGCCTACGAGCAGTACTTC. It encodes CASSYSVDRAAYEQYF.

This chain links TRBV6-6 with TRBJ2-1; no definite D call. The CDR3 contains 12 residues. V was cut by 1 base and J by 10 bases, with 8 bases left in between. Germline V gene sequence: CDR1 MNHNY, CDR2 SVGAGI (reference sequence). CDR3 protein: CASSYFAEEQFF. The CDR3 DNA sequence: TGTGCCAGCAGTTACTTTGCGGAAGAGCAGTTCTTC.